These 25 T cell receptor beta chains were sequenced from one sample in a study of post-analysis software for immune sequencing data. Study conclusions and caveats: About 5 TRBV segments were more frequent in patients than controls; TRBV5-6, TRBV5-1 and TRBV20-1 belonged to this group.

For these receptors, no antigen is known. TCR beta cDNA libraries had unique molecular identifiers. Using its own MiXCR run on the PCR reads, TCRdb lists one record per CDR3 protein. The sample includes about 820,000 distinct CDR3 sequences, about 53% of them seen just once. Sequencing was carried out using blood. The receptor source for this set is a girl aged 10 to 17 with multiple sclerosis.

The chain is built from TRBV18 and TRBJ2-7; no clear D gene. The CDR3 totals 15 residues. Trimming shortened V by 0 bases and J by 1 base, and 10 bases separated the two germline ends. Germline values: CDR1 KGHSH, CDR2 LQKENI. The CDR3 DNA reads TGTGCCAGCTCACCACCGTTCGCGAGTTCCTACGAGCAGTACTTC. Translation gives CASSPPFASSYEQYF.

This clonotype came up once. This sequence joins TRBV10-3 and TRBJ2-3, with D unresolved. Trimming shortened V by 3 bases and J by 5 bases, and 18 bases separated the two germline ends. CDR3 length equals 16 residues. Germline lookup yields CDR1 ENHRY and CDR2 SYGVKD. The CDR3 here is CAISETPRVIEDTQYF. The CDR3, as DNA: TGTGCCATCAGTGAAACTCCCCGGGTGATTGAAGATACGCAGTATTTT.

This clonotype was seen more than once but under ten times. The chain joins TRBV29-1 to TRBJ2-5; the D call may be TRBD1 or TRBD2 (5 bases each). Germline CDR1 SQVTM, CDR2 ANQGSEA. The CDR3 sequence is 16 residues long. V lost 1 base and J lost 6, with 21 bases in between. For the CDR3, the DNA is TGCAGCGTTGAAGGGTTGGGGACCGGAGTTGGGAAGACCCAGTACTTC. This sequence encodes CSVEGLGTGVGKTQYF.

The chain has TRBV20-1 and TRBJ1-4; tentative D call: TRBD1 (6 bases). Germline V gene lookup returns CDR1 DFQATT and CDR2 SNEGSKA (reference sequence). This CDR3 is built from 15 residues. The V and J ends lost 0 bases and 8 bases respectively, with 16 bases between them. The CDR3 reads CSARDWGGPREKLFF. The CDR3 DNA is TGCAGTGCTAGAGATTGGGGGGGCCCGCGAGAAAAACTGTTTTTT.

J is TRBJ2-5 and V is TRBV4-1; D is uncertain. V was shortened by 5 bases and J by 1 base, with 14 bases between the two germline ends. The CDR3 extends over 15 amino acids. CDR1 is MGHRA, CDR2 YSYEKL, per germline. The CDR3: CASSFLPNSQETQYF. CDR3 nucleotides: TGCGCCAGCAGCTTCCTGCCGAACTCCCAAGAGACCCAGTACTTC.

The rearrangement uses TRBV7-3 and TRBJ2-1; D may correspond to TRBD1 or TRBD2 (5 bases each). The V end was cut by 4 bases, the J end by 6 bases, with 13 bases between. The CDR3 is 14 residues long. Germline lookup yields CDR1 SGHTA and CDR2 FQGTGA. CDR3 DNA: TGTGCCAGCAGCTCGGTCGGGGCTAGCAATGAGCAGTTCTTC. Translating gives CASSSVGASNEQFF.

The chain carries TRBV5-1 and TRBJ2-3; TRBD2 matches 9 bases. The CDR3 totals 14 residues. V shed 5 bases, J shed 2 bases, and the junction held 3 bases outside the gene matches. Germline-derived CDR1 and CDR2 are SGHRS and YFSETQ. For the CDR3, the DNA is TGCGCCAGCAGACGACTAGCGGTCACAGATACGCAGTATTTT. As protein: CASRRLAVTDTQYF. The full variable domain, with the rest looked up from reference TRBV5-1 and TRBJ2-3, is KAGVTQTPRYLIKTRGQQVTLSCSPISGHRSVSWYQQTPGQGLQFLFEYFSETQRNKGNFPGRFSGRQFSNSRSEMNVSTLELGDSALYLCASRRLAVTDTQYFGPGTRLTVL.

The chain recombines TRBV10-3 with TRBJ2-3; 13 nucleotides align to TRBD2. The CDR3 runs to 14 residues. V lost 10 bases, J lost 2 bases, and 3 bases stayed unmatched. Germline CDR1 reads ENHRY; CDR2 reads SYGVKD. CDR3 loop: CATGLAGDTDTQYF. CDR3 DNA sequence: TGTGCCACCGGACTAGCGGGAGACACAGATACGCAGTATTTT.

CDR3 in amino acids: CASSSLGQGQGIRDQPQHF. DNA of the CDR3: TGTGCCAGCAGTAGCCTCGGACAGGGCCAAGGGATTCGGGACCAGCCCCAGCATTTT. The rearrangement links TRBV27 to TRBJ1-5, with 8 bases that match TRBD1. Germline-derived CDR1 and CDR2 are MNHEY and SMNVEV (reference sequence). V lost 5 bases, J lost 7 bases, and 22 bases stayed unmatched. This CDR3 comprises 19 residues.

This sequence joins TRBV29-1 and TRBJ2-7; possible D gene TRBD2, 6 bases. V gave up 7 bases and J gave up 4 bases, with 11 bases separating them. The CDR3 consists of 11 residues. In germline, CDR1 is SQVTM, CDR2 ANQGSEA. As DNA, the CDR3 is TGCAGCGCCGCGGAGGGGTACGAGCAGTACTTC. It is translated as CSAAEGYEQYF.

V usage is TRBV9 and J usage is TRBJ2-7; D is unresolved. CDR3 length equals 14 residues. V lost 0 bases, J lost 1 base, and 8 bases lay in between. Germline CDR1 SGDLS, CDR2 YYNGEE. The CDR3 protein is CASSVEAISYEQYF. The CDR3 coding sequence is TGTGCCAGCAGCGTAGAGGCTATATCCTACGAGCAGTACTTC. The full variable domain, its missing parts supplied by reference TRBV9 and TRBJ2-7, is DSGVTQTPKHLITATGQRVTLRCSPRSGDLSVYWYQQSLDQGLQFLIQYYNGEERAKGNILERFSAQQFPDLHSELNLSSLELGDSALYFCASSVEAISYEQYFGPGTRLTVT.

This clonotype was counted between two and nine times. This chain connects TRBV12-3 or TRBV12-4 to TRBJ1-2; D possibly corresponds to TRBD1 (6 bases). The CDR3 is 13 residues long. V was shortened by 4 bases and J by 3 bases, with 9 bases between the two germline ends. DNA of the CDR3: TGTGCCAGCAGTTGGGGGGGCGACTATGGCTACACCTTC. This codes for CASSWGGDYGYTF.

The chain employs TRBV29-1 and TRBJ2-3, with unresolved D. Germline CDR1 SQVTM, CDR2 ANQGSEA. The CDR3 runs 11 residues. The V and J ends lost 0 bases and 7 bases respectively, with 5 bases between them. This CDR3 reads CSVEDCNTQYF. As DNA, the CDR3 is TGCAGCGTTGAAGATTGCAATACGCAGTATTTT.

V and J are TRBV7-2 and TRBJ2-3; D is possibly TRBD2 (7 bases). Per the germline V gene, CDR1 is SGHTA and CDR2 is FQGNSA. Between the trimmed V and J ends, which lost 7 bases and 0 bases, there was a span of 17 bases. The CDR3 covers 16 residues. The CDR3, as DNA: TGTGCCAGCAACATAAGGGGGGGAACTAGCACAGATACGCAGTATTTT. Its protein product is CASNIRGGTSTDTQYF.

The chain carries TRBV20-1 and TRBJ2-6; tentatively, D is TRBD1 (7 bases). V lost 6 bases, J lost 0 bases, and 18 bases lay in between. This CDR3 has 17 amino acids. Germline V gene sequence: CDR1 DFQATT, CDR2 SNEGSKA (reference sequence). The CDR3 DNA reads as TGCAGTGCCCGAGGGGGCGGGGACAGCTCTGGGGCCAACGTCCTGACTTTC. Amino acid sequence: CSARGGGDSSGANVLTF.

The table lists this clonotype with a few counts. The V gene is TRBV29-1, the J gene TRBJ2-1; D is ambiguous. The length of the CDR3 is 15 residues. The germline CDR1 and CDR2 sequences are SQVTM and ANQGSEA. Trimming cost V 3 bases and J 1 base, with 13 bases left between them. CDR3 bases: TGCAGCGTTGAGGGTTCCTTGGGTTCCTACAATGAGCAGTTCTTC. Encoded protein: CSVEGSLGSYNEQFF.

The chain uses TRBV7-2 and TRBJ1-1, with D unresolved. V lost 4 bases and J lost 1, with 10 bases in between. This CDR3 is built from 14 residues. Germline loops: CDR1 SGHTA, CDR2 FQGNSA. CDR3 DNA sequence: TGTGCCAGCAGCTCCGTACGCGGGAACACTGAAGCTTTCTTT. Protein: CASSSVRGNTEAFF. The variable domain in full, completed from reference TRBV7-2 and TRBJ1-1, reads GAGVSQSPSNKVTEKGKDVELRCDPISGHTALYWYRQSLGQGLEFLIYFQGNSAPDKSGLPSDRFSAERTGGSVSTLTIQRTQQEDSAVYLCASSSVRGNTEAFFGQGTRLTVV.

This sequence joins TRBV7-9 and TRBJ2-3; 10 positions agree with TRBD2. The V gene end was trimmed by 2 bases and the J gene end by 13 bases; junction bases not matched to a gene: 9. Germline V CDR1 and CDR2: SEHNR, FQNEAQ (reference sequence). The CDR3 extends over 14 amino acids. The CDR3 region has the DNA TGTGCCAGCAGCTTACTGTCGAGCGGGGGGGCAAAGTATTTT. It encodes CASSLLSSGGAKYF.

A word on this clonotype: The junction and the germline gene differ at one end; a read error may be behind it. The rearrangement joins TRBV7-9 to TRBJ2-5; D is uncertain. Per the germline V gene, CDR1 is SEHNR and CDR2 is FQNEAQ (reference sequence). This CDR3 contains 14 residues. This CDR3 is CAGSLEGGKETQYF. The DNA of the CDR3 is TGTGCCGGCAGCCTCGAAGGCGGCAAAGAGACCCAGTACTTC.

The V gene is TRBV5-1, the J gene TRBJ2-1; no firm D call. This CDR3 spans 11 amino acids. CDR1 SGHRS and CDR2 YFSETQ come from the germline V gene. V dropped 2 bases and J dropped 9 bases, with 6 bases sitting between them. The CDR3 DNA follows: TGCGCCAGCAGCTTAGACATTGAGCAGTTCTTC. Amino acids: CASSLDIEQFF.

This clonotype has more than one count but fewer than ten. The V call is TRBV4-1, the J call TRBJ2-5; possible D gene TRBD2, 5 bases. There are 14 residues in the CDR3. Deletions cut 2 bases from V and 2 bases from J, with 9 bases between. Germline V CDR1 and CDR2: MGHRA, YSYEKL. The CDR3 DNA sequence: TGCGCCAGCAGCCAACGTCCGGGGCAAGAGACCCAGTACTTC. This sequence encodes CASSQRPGQETQYF.

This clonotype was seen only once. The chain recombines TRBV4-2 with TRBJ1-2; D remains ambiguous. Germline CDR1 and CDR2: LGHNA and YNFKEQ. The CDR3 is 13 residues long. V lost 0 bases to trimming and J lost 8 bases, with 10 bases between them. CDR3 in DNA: TGTGCCAGCAGCCAAGATTTGGGGTTCGGCTACACCTTC. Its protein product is CASSQDLGFGYTF.

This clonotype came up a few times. The CDR3 region has the DNA TGTGCCAGCAGTTCTAGACAGGGGAGGGGCGGCTACACCTTC. Translating it yields CASSSRQGRGGYTF. This sequence joins TRBV27 and TRBJ1-2; the match to TRBD1 covers 8 bases. The CDR3 spans 14 residues. CDR1 is MNHEY, CDR2 SMNVEV, per germline (reference sequence). V dropped 4 bases and J dropped 8; count of bases not matched to a gene: 9.

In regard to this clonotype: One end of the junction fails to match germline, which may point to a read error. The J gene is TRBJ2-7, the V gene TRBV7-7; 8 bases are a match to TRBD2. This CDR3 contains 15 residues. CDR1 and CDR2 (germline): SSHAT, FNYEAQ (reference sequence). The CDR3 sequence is CASSLGGLDSYEQYF. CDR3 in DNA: TGTGCTAGCAGCTTAGGGGGACTAGACTCCTACGAGCAGTACTTC.

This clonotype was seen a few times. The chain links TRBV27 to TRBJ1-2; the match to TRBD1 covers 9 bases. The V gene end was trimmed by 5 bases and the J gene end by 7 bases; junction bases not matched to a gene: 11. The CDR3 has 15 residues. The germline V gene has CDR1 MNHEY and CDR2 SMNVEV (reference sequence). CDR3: CASSTGQGPPGGYTF. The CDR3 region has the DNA TGTGCCAGCAGTACCGGACAGGGGCCTCCTGGTGGCTACACCTTC.